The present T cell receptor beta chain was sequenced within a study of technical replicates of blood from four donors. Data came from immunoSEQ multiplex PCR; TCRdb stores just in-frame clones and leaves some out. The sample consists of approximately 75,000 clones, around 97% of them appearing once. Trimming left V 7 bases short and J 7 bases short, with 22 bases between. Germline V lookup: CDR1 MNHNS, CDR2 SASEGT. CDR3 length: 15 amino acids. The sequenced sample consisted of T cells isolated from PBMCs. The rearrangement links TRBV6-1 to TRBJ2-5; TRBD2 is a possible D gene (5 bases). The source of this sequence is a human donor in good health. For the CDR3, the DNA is TGTGCCAGCATGCCCGGGAAGGGATCCCTTTGGACCCAGTACTTC. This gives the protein CASMPGKGSLWTQYF.